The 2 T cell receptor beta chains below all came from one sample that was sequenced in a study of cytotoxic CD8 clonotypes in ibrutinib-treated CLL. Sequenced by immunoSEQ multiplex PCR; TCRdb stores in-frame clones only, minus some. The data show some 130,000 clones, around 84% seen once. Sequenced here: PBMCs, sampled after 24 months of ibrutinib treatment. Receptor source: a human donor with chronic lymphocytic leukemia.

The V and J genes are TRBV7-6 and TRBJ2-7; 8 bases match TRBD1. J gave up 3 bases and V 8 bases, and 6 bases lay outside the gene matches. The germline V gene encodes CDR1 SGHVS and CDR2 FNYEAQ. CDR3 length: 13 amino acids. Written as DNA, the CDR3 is TGTGCCAGCCCCCGGACAGGGTTCTACGAGCAGTACTTC. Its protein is CASPRTGFYEQYF.

The chain's CDR3 is CASSLEGGRYEQYF. In nucleotides, the CDR3 is TGTGCCAGCAGCTTAGAGGGGGGCAGGTACGAGCAGTACTTC. The rearrangement uses TRBV5-5 and TRBJ2-7, with D possibly being TRBD1 or TRBD2 (6 bases each). The germline gives CDR1 SGHKS, CDR2 YYEKEE (reference sequence). The CDR3 is 14 amino acids. V shed 2 bases and J shed 4 bases, with 13 bases lying between them.